This T cell receptor beta chain comes out of a study of T cells after yellow fever vaccination. Overall study findings and caveats: Abundant clonotypes from the bulk population could have been carried over as contaminants into FACS-sorted repertoires. Only a minor proportion of clonotypes was detected across both CD4 and CD8 compartments.

As TCR cDNA was made by 5'RACE template switching, a universal primer site and UMIs were added. TCRdb redid the calling of the 5' RACE reads with MiXCR, one entry per CDR3 protein. The profile covers 300,000 to 400,000 distinct CDR3 sequences, with around 13% appearing a single time and 2.5% to 4% taken by the ten largest. This clonotype has only a few counts. Its antigen is unknown. Sequencing used CD4+ T cells sorted from PBMCs, obtained 15 days after the yellow fever booster vaccination. This sequence originates from a man aged 18 to 29 who received the YFV17D yellow fever vaccine.

This CDR3 reads CASSFTRGGPGELFF. For the CDR3, the DNA is TGTGCCAGCAGCTTTACGCGGGGGGGTCCCGGGGAGCTGTTTTTT. V gene TRBV7-2 combines with J gene TRBJ2-2, with TRBD2 matching 9 bases. V shed 3 bases, J shed 6 bases, and the junction held 5 bases outside the gene matches. The CDR3 totals 15 residues. Germline CDR1 reads SGHTA; CDR2 reads FQGNSA.